Listed here are 24 T cell receptor beta chains from one sample, sequenced in a study of control samples from healthy donors and cancer patients. The repertoire was sequenced with immunoSEQ multiplex PCR; TCRdb's copy has only in-frame clones and lacks some. In the table there are some 150,000 clones, over 90% of which are singletons. Specimen: blood. All receptors derive from a man in his fifties in good health.

The chain links TRBV2 to TRBJ2-5; TRBD1 might be the D (5 bases). Germline V gene lookup returns CDR1 SNHLY and CDR2 FYNNEI. Trimming left V 6 bases short and J 5 bases short, with 16 bases between. The CDR3 is made up of 14 amino acids. CDR3 sequence: CASRLWQGLETQYF. In DNA form, the CDR3 reads TGTGCCAGCAGGCTCTGGCAGGGTCTGGAGACCCAGTACTTC.

The chain recombines TRBV3-1 (or the pseudogene TRBV3-2) with TRBJ1-1; possible D gene TRBD1, 5 bases. The CDR3 loop spans 14 amino acids. Germline loops: CDR1 LGHDT, CDR2 YNNKEL (reference sequence). Trimming took 1 base from V and 5 from J, leaving 11 bases between them. DNA of the CDR3: TGTGCCAGCAGCCAAGTTTTCGGGGGGACTGAAGCTTTCTTT. Its translation is CASSQVFGGTEAFF.

The chain recombines TRBV9 with TRBJ2-3, with 7 bases aligning to TRBD2. Germline CDR1 and CDR2: SGDLS and YYNGEE. This CDR3 contains 16 residues. The V gene end was trimmed by 0 bases and the J gene end by 5 bases; junction bases not matched to a gene: 9. For the CDR3, the DNA is TGTGCCAGCAGCGTAGAAGGCGGGAGAAGGAGAGATACGCAGTATTTT. Residues: CASSVEGGRRRDTQYF. The whole variable domain, remainder taken from reference TRBV9 and TRBJ2-3, is DSGVTQTPKHLITATGQRVTLRCSPRSGDLSVYWYQQSLDQGLQFLIQYYNGEERAKGNILERFSAQQFPDLHSELNLSSLELGDSALYFCASSVEGGRRRDTQYFGPGTRLTVL.

The chain recombines TRBV3-1 (or the pseudogene TRBV3-2) with TRBJ2-7, with D unclear. CDR1 LGHDT and CDR2 YNNKEL come from the germline V gene (reference sequence). Trimming removed 2 bases from V and 3 bases from J, with 8 bases in between. CDR3 length: 13 amino acids. The chain's CDR3 is CASSQRPYYEQYF. CDR3 in DNA: TGTGCCAGCAGCCAACGACCATACTACGAGCAGTACTTC.

This sequence joins TRBV24-1 and TRBJ1-2; a possible D gene is TRBD1 (6 bases). The length of the CDR3 is 15 residues. The V end was cut by 2 bases, the J end by 8 bases, with 17 bases between. Germline values: CDR1 KGHDR, CDR2 SFDVKD. The CDR3 DNA is TGTGCCACCAGTGATTCGGCGCGGGGGGCGATGGGCTACACCTTC. As protein: CATSDSARGAMGYTF.

V usage is TRBV11-2 and J usage is TRBJ1-3; D is uncertain. The length of the CDR3 is 15 residues. CDR1 is SGHAT and CDR2 is FQNNGV in the germline V gene. Trimming stripped 3 bases from V and 0 bases from J, with 9 bases between. The CDR3 coding sequence is TGTGCCAGCAGCTTGACCGACTACTCTGGAAACACCATATATTTT. This codes for CASSLTDYSGNTIYF.

J is TRBJ2-1 and V is TRBV27, with D maybe TRBD1 (5 bases). Trimming took 5 bases from V and 2 from J, leaving 13 bases between them. The germline V gene encodes CDR1 MNHEY and CDR2 SMNVEV (reference sequence). The CDR3 extends over 15 amino acids. In DNA, the CDR3 is TGTGCCAGCAGTCTTGACAGAGCTACCTACAATGAGCAGTTCTTC. Translation gives CASSLDRATYNEQFF.

This rearrangement joins TRBV27 to TRBJ1-1; D is unclear. Germline V gives CDR1 MNHEY, CDR2 SMNVEV (reference sequence). The germline V and J ends were trimmed by 2 bases and 2 bases, with 6 bases remaining between them. This CDR3 is built from 13 residues. The CDR3 DNA sequence: TGTGCCAGCAGTTTAGCAAGAAACACTGAAGCTTTCTTT. Translation gives CASSLARNTEAFF.

The genes are TRBV14 and TRBJ1-1; 7 positions agree with TRBD1. Germline V CDR1 and CDR2: SGHDN, FVKESK. The CDR3 has 14 residues. V shed 4 bases and J 6 bases; nucleotides not matched to a gene: 8. CDR3 amino acids: CASSLPGQRAEAFF. Written as DNA, the CDR3 is TGTGCCAGCAGCCTACCGGGACAGAGAGCTGAAGCTTTCTTT.

The gene calls are TRBV28 and TRBJ1-2; unclear D gene. Germline V gene lookup returns CDR1 MDHEN and CDR2 SYDVKM. Between the trimmed V and J ends, which lost 4 bases and 5 bases, there was a span of 8 bases. This CDR3 comprises 12 residues. DNA of the CDR3: TGTGCCAGCAGTTCACAGATGTATGGCTACACCTTC. Amino acids: CASSSQMYGYTF.

V is TRBV12-2 and J is TRBJ2-1; the table's D call of TRBD2 was not tested on the DNA. TRBV12-2 is termed a pseudogene. The CDR3 has 17 residues. CDR3: CASRGPLSGLPYNEQFF. The DNA of the CDR3 is TGTGCAAGTCGCGGACCGCTGAGCGGGTTACCCTACAATGAGCAGTTCTTC.

This chain links TRBV19 with TRBJ1-2, with 7 bases that match TRBD1. The germline CDR1 and CDR2 sequences are LNHDA and SQIVND (reference sequence). With 6 bases clipped from V and 4 bases from J, the junction kept 11 bases outside the gene matches. The CDR3 is 15 amino acids. CDR3 nucleotide sequence: TGTGCCAGTAGCCCCGGGACAGCCTTGATCTATGGCTACACCTTC. This translates into CASSPGTALIYGYTF. The complete variable domain, with remaining parts taken from reference TRBV19 and TRBJ1-2, reads DGGITQSPKYLFRKEGQNVTLSCEQNLNHDAMYWYRQDPGQGLRLIYYSQIVNDFQKGDIAEGYSVSREKKESFPLTVTSAQKNPTAFYLCASSPGTALIYGYTFGSGTRLTVV.

V usage is TRBV1 and J usage is TRBJ2-7; the table's D call TRBD2 went unverified against the DNA. TRBV1 is deemed a pseudogene. The CDR3 spans 16 residues. Here the CDR3 reads CTSSLGPGTETYEQYF. For the CDR3, the DNA is TGCACCAGCAGCCTGGGGCCCGGGACTGAGACCTACGAGCAGTACTTC.

The V and J genes are TRBV6-1 and TRBJ2-2; 8 nucleotides agree with TRBD2. CDR1 MNHNS and CDR2 SASEGT come from the germline V gene. Losses at the gene ends were 7 bases for V and 6 bases for J; bases not matched to a gene: 7. This CDR3 has 14 residues. The CDR3 is CASNSAGDPGELFF. In DNA, the CDR3 is TGTGCCAGCAATTCAGCGGGAGATCCCGGGGAGCTGTTTTTT.

This sequence joins TRBV9 and TRBJ2-5; TRBD2 aligns across 10 bases. The V gene end was trimmed by 3 bases and the J gene end by 3 bases; junction bases not matched to a gene: 5. The CDR3 runs 15 residues. In germline, CDR1 is SGDLS, CDR2 YYNGEE. The CDR3 nucleotides are TGTGCCAGCAGCGGGTCCCTAGCGGGAGAAGAGACCCAGTACTTC. Translating it yields CASSGSLAGEETQYF. Filled out from reference TRBV9 and TRBJ2-5, the complete variable domain reads DSGVTQTPKHLITATGQRVTLRCSPRSGDLSVYWYQQSLDQGLQFLIQYYNGEERAKGNILERFSAQQFPDLHSELNLSSLELGDSALYFCASSGSLAGEETQYFGPGTRLLVL.

V is TRBV3-1 (or the pseudogene TRBV3-2) and J is TRBJ2-7, with D possibly TRBD1 on 6 matching bases. The CDR3 sequence is 15 residues long. Trimming shortened V by 2 bases and J by 2 bases, and 13 bases separated the two germline ends. Germline V lookup: CDR1 LGHDT, CDR2 YNNKEL (reference sequence). The CDR3 bases are TGTGCCAGCAGCCAACTAAGGGACACGACCTACGAGCAGTACTTC. It translates to CASSQLRDTTYEQYF.

The count of this clone is one. The V call is TRBV19, the J call TRBJ1-6; 9 bases fit TRBD1. The CDR3 is 16 residues long. Losses at the gene ends were 6 bases for V and 7 bases for J; bases not matched to a gene: 10. In germline, CDR1 is LNHDA, CDR2 SQIVND (reference sequence). In DNA, the CDR3 is TGTGCCAGTAGCCAGTATGCCGGGACAGGGAATTCACCCCTCCACTTT. Translation: CASSQYAGTGNSPLHF. Full variable domain (missing parts from reference TRBV19 and TRBJ1-6): DGGITQSPKYLFRKEGQNVTLSCEQNLNHDAMYWYRQDPGQGLRLIYYSQIVNDFQKGDIAEGYSVSREKKESFPLTVTSAQKNPTAFYLCASSQYAGTGNSPLHFGNGTRLTVT.

This chain links TRBV5-6 with TRBJ2-5, with D possibly matching TRBD1 (5 bases). V lost 3 bases and J lost 0, with 15 bases in between. There are 16 residues in the CDR3. Germline V lookup: CDR1 SGHDT, CDR2 YYEEEE. Here the CDR3 reads CASSWGPQGNQETQYF. CDR3 nucleotides: TGTGCCAGCAGCTGGGGCCCCCAGGGTAACCAAGAGACCCAGTACTTC.

This sequence joins TRBV28 and TRBJ1-2; 11 positions agree with TRBD1. The CDR3 sequence is 15 residues long. The V segment lost 4 bases and the J segment 4 bases; nucleotides outside the gene matches: 5. In germline, CDR1 is MDHEN, CDR2 SYDVKM. CDR3 in amino acids: CASSSVGTGGYGYTF. The CDR3 region has the DNA TGTGCCAGCAGTTCTGTAGGGACAGGGGGCTATGGCTACACCTTC.

The chain has TRBV19 and TRBJ2-5, with 10 bases matching TRBD2. The CDR3 is 14 residues long. Germline-derived CDR1 and CDR2 are LNHDA and SQIVND (reference sequence). V was pared by 4 bases and J by 6 bases, with 5 bases of the junction left unmatched. CDR3 protein: CASSTSSGRKTQYF. DNA for the CDR3: TGTGCCAGTAGTACTTCTAGCGGGAGAAAGACCCAGTACTTC. Supplemented by reference TRBV19 and TRBJ2-5, the full variable domain reads DGGITQSPKYLFRKEGQNVTLSCEQNLNHDAMYWYRQDPGQGLRLIYYSQIVNDFQKGDIAEGYSVSREKKESFPLTVTSAQKNPTAFYLCASSTSSGRKTQYFGPGTRLLVL.

This chain joins TRBV29-1 and TRBJ1-6; D unclear. V dropped 2 bases and J dropped 9 bases, with 11 bases sitting between them. The CDR3 spans 13 residues. Germline values: CDR1 SQVTM, CDR2 ANQGSEA. The chain's CDR3 is CSVELYPASPLHF. The CDR3 coding sequence is TGCAGCGTTGAACTATATCCAGCTTCACCCCTCCACTTT.

The chain is built from TRBV14 and TRBJ1-1; D remains ambiguous. V was shortened by 4 bases and J by 3 bases, with 6 bases between the two germline ends. The CDR3 totals 12 residues. Germline V gene sequence: CDR1 SGHDN, CDR2 FVKESK. The CDR3 DNA follows: TGTGCCAGCAGCCTCAGGTACACTGAAGCTTTCTTT. Its protein is CASSLRYTEAFF.

The chain is built from TRBV11-2 and TRBJ1-2; no definite D call. This CDR3 has 16 residues. Trimming took off 4 bases at V and 7 bases at J, with 22 bases between the two ends. Germline V gene sequence: CDR1 SGHAT, CDR2 FQNNGV. The CDR3 protein is CASSSAPGIGYFGYTF. The CDR3 nucleotides read TGTGCCAGCAGCTCCGCACCTGGGATAGGGTATTTTGGCTACACCTTC. The complete variable domain, with remaining parts taken from reference TRBV11-2 and TRBJ1-2, reads EAGVAQSPRYKIIEKRQSVAFWCNPISGHATLYWYQQILGQGPKLLIQFQNNGVVDDSQLPKDRFSAERLKGVDSTLKIQPAKLEDSAVYLCASSSAPGIGYFGYTFGSGTRLTVV.

The chain uses TRBV2 and TRBJ2-5, with no clear D. Trimming took 1 base from V and 5 from J, leaving 5 bases between them. Germline values: CDR1 SNHLY, CDR2 FYNNEI. The CDR3 extends over 12 amino acids. CDR3 region: CASSEGRETQYF. The CDR3 nucleotides are TGTGCCAGCAGTGAAGGCCGGGAGACCCAGTACTTC.